The 15 T cell receptor beta chains listed next were all sequenced from one sample in a study of control samples from healthy donors and cancer patients. The method was immunoSEQ multiplex PCR; TCRdb's version includes in-frame clones alone and lacks a portion of them. This sample carries about 92,000 clones, roughly 82% of them seen once, and the ten largest clones take 8.5% to 10%. The sample taken for sequencing was blood. These receptors originate from a woman aged 55-75 years in good health.

This chain links TRBV6-6 with TRBJ2-1; TRBD2 is a possible D gene (5 bases). Trimming took off 2 bases at V and 3 bases at J, with 14 bases between the two ends. CDR3 length: 16 amino acids. CDR1 and CDR2 (germline): MNHNY, SVGAGI (reference sequence). CDR3 bases: TGTGCCAGCAGTTACCGAGGAGGAACCCTCTACAATGAGCAGTTCTTC. Its protein product is CASSYRGGTLYNEQFF.

This chain uses TRBV6-6 with TRBJ2-1, with TRBD2 matching 12 bases. Per the germline V gene, CDR1 is MNHNY and CDR2 is SVGAGI (reference sequence). The CDR3 runs to 16 residues. With 6 bases clipped from V and 3 bases from J, the junction kept 6 bases outside the gene matches. In DNA form, the CDR3 reads TGTGCCAGCAGGACCTTGACTAGCGGGGGCTACAATGAGCAGTTCTTC. Protein product: CASRTLTSGGYNEQFF.

The rearrangement joins TRBV4-1 to TRBJ2-6; D gene ambiguous. The CDR3 consists of 17 residues. V was pared by 0 bases and J by 0 bases, with 9 bases between. Germline V gene data show CDR1 as MGHRA and CDR2 as YSYEKL. The CDR3 nucleotides are TGCGCCAGCAGCCAAGACCCCCGGATCTCTGGGGCCAACGTCCTGACTTTC. This translates into CASSQDPRISGANVLTF.

The chain employs TRBV6-5 and TRBJ1-5, with D maybe TRBD1 (5 bases). Germline V lookup: CDR1 MNHEY, CDR2 SVGAGI. Trimming took off 6 bases at V and 3 bases at J, with 15 bases between the two ends. CDR3 size: 15 residues. The CDR3 bases are TGTGCCAGCAGCGGTGAGGGACTAATCAATCAGCCCCAGCATTTT. Translating gives CASSGEGLINQPQHF.

This clone was recorded once. This chain uses TRBV2 with TRBJ1-2; D not resolved. Trimming removed 0 bases at V and 3 bases at J, with 8 bases between. Germline loops: CDR1 SNHLY, CDR2 FYNNEI. The CDR3 consists of 14 residues. CDR3 loop: CASSEAVTYYGYTF. The CDR3 nucleotides are TGTGCCAGCAGTGAAGCGGTCACCTACTATGGCTACACCTTC.

This clone was found a few times. The gene calls are TRBV5-1 and TRBJ1-2, with no clear D. The ends were cut back, 0 bases at V and 4 bases at J, with 10 bases in the middle. CDR1 SGHRS and CDR2 YFSETQ come from the germline V gene. The CDR3 extends over 14 amino acids. The CDR3 coding sequence is TGCGCCAGCAGCTTGGGTGGGCCTGCCTATGGCTACACCTTC. It codes for CASSLGGPAYGYTF. The variable domain in full, with the rest retrieved from reference TRBV5-1 and TRBJ1-2, is KAGVTQTPRYLIKTRGQQVTLSCSPISGHRSVSWYQQTPGQGLQFLFEYFSETQRNKGNFPGRFSGRQFSNSRSEMNVSTLELGDSALYLCASSLGGPAYGYTFGSGTRLTVV.

The V and J genes are TRBV10-2 and TRBJ1-3; D unresolved. The CDR3 runs 16 residues. Trimming left V 3 bases short and J 0 bases short, with 12 bases between. Per the germline V gene, CDR1 is WSHSY and CDR2 is SAAADI. This CDR3 is CASSDPREFSGNTIYF. Here the CDR3 DNA reads TGCGCCAGCAGTGATCCGAGGGAATTCTCTGGAAACACCATATATTTT.

Concerning this clone: The identical CDR3 is also encoded by other nucleotide sequences in the sample. The chain carries TRBV10-1 and TRBJ2-7; D remains unclear. V lost 3 bases, J lost 0 bases, and 15 bases lay in between. Germline CDR1 reads WNHNN; CDR2 reads SYGVQD (reference sequence). The CDR3 totals 16 residues. CDR3 sequence: CASSEVESGFSYEQYF. The CDR3 nucleotides are TGCGCCAGCAGTGAAGTGGAATCCGGGTTCTCCTACGAGCAGTACTTC.

This clone was counted only a few times. V is TRBV7-2 and J is TRBJ2-7; D gene ambiguous. Trimming cost V 2 bases and J 3 bases, with 8 bases left between them. Germline values: CDR1 SGHTA, CDR2 FQGNSA. CDR3 size: 13 residues. CDR3 loop: CASSLRDGYEQYF. In nucleotides, the CDR3 is TGTGCCAGCAGCTTACGAGACGGCTACGAGCAGTACTTC.

J is TRBJ2-3 and V is TRBV6-5; the match to TRBD2 covers 14 bases. The CDR3 is made up of 15 amino acids. V lost 6 bases and J lost 4; bases outside the gene matches: 3. Germline CDR1 and CDR2: MNHEY and SVGAGI. In DNA, the CDR3 is TGTGCCAGCAGGATGGGACTAGCGGGAGCAGATACGCAGTATTTT. Amino acids: CASRMGLAGADTQYF.

The chain employs TRBV6-4 and TRBJ2-3, with TRBD1 identical over 9 bases. Germline lookup yields CDR1 MRHNA and CDR2 SNTAGT. This CDR3 is 14 amino acids long. V shed 4 bases, J shed 2 bases, and the junction held 1 base outside the gene matches. The CDR3 loop is CASSGTGDTDTQYF. CDR3 in DNA: TGTGCCAGCAGTGGGACAGGGGACACAGATACGCAGTATTTT.

The J gene is TRBJ2-1, the V gene TRBV5-1, with 14 bases identical to TRBD2. The CDR3 covers 17 residues. V trimming: 5 bases; J trimming: 9 bases; junction bases outside the gene matches: 13. CDR1 SGHRS and CDR2 YFSETQ come from the germline V gene. CDR3 in amino acids: CASSMITTSGRAAEQFF. DNA of the CDR3: TGCGCCAGCAGTATGATAACGACTAGCGGGAGGGCCGCTGAGCAGTTCTTC.

The chain uses TRBV30 and TRBJ1-4, with D hard to call. This CDR3 comprises 17 residues. Trimming stripped 8 bases from V and 0 bases from J, with 22 bases between. The V gene's germline CDR1 is GTSNPN and CDR2 SVGIG (reference sequence). The CDR3 here is CAPTSRLRVATNEKLFF. CDR3 nucleotides: TGTGCCCCTACTTCCAGGTTAAGGGTTGCAACTAATGAAAAACTGTTTTTT.

This clone has a handful of counts. The chain employs TRBV19 and TRBJ1-5; 8 bases fit TRBD1. CDR3 length: 15 residues. J gave up 7 bases and V 3 bases, and 8 bases lay outside the gene matches. CDR1 is LNHDA and CDR2 is SQIVND in the germline V gene (reference sequence). CDR3 DNA sequence: TGTGCCAGTAGTATTGAGCAGGGGGCAGGGCAGCCCCAGCATTTT. Protein product: CASSIEQGAGQPQHF.

The table lists this clone with a few counts. V gene TRBV7-8 combines with J gene TRBJ1-4, with 8 bases fitting TRBD1. Germline V gives CDR1 SGHVS, CDR2 FQNEAQ. Trimming at V came to 3 bases and at J to 3 bases, leaving 9 bases not matched to a gene. The CDR3 sequence is 17 residues long. CDR3 in amino acids: CASSFRQGARANEKLFF. The CDR3 nucleotides read TGTGCCAGCAGCTTTAGGCAGGGGGCGAGGGCTAATGAAAAACTGTTTTTT.